These 29 T cell receptor beta chains share one sample of origin, sequenced in a study of patients and donors after allogeneic stem cell transplantation. Each CDR3 protein gets one entry after TCRdb re-called the RT-PCR reads with MiXCR. The table lists about 960,000 distinct CDR3 sequences, 15% to 20% of them singletons. Sequenced: blood, either unsorted or a sorted T cell fraction (not recorded which). The receptors originated from a human donor who was either an allogeneic HSCT recipient or a stem cell or donor lymphocyte infusion donor (not recorded which). It is not recorded whose cells these are; they may come from a transplant donor.

The chain combines TRBV18 with TRBJ1-1, with 8 positions matching TRBD1. The trim removed 5 bases at V and 0 bases at J, leaving 5 bases unmatched. The CDR3 covers 15 residues. Per the germline V gene, CDR1 is KGHSH and CDR2 is LQKENI. The CDR3 is CASSGQGRMNTEAFF. CDR3 nucleotides: TGTGCCAGCTCAGGACAGGGAAGAATGAACACTGAAGCTTTCTTT.

This clonotype showed up just a few times. The CDR3 nucleotides are TGTGCCAGCAGACCGGGACAGGAGTACACTGAAGCTTTCTTT. This translates into CASRPGQEYTEAFF. This chain joins TRBV12-3 or TRBV12-4 and TRBJ1-1, with TRBD1 identical over 8 bases. The V gene end was trimmed by 6 bases and the J gene end by 3 bases; junction bases not matched to a gene: 6. This CDR3 region has 14 residues.

This chain connects TRBV4-3 to TRBJ2-7; D not certain. CDR1 and CDR2 (germline): LGHNA, YSLEER. The V gene lost 2 bases and the J gene lost 5 bases, with 13 bases spanning the gap. This CDR3 region has 14 residues. The chain's CDR3 is CASSQRTGLNEQYF. As DNA, the CDR3 is TGCGCCAGCAGCCAAAGGACCGGCTTGAACGAGCAGTACTTC.

In its sample, this clonotype was seen a few times. This chain joins TRBV4-1 and TRBJ2-1; tentative D call: TRBD2 (6 bases). CDR1 and CDR2 (germline): MGHRA, YSYEKL. Trimming cost V 1 base and J 0 bases, with 16 bases left between them. This CDR3 comprises 18 residues. The CDR3 nucleotides are TGCGCCAGCAGCCAAGTAAGTAGCGGCGAAAGCTCCTACAATGAGCAGTTCTTC. It codes for CASSQVSSGESSYNEQFF.

This clonotype was found a few times. The chain couples TRBV5-6 to TRBJ2-3, with 7 bases identical to TRBD2. Germline CDR1 is SGHDT and CDR2 is YYEEEE. CDR3 length: 18 amino acids. Losses at the gene ends were 0 bases for V and 1 base for J; bases not matched to a gene: 11. The CDR3 here is CASSLVRSAGVGTDTQYF. In nucleotides, the CDR3 is TGTGCCAGCAGCTTGGTAAGGAGCGCGGGAGTGGGCACAGATACGCAGTATTTT.

J is TRBJ2-7 and V is TRBV24-1, with a possible D match to TRBD1 (6 bases). There are 13 residues in the CDR3. The germline V and J ends were trimmed by 9 bases and 2 bases, with 13 bases remaining between them. Looked up from germline, CDR1 is KGHDR and CDR2 is SFDVKD. The CDR3 protein is CATLRQETYEQYF. CDR3 DNA sequence: TGTGCCACCCTTAGACAGGAAACCTACGAGCAGTACTTC.

This clonotype was seen only a few times. V and J are TRBV6-1 and TRBJ1-1, with TRBD1 matching over 7 bases. This CDR3 is 14 amino acids long. V shed 7 bases, J shed 1 base, and the junction held 6 bases outside the gene matches. Germline values: CDR1 MNHNS, CDR2 SASEGT. The CDR3 region is CASNPGQTNTEAFF. The CDR3 coding sequence is TGTGCCAGCAACCCGGGACAGACGAACACTGAAGCTTTCTTT.

V gene TRBV7-2 combines with J gene TRBJ1-1; D is uncertain. V lost 2 bases to trimming and J lost 1 base, with 11 bases between them. This CDR3 comprises 15 residues. Germline CDR1 reads SGHTA; CDR2 reads FQGNSA. In DNA form, the CDR3 reads TGTGCCAGCAGCTTAAAAGGGCTGGGGAACACTGAAGCTTTCTTT. Amino acid sequence: CASSLKGLGNTEAFF. Full variable domain (outside the CDR3, taken from reference TRBV7-2 and TRBJ1-1): GAGVSQSPSNKVTEKGKDVELRCDPISGHTALYWYRQSLGQGLEFLIYFQGNSAPDKSGLPSDRFSAERTGGSVSTLTIQRTQQEDSAVYLCASSLKGLGNTEAFFGQGTRLTVV.

This clonotype was picked up a small number of times. The rearrangement joins TRBV10-3 to TRBJ2-2, with a weak D call TRBD1 (6 bases). This CDR3 region has 15 residues. CDR1 and CDR2 from the germline V gene are ENHRY and SYGVKD. V lost 10 bases to trimming and J lost 2 bases, with 17 bases between them. The CDR3 region is CASEDHGTNTGELFF. The CDR3 DNA sequence: TGTGCCAGCGAAGACCACGGGACAAACACCGGGGAGCTGTTTTTT.

This chain uses TRBV27 with TRBJ2-1; D is tentatively TRBD1 or TRBD2 (5 bases each). CDR1 is MNHEY and CDR2 is SMNVEV in the germline V gene (reference sequence). The CDR3 totals 15 residues. V was clipped by 1 base and J by 8 bases, with 15 bases between them. The DNA of the CDR3 is TGTGCCAGCAGTTTATACCCAGGGACCCCGTATGAGCAGTTCTTC. It encodes CASSLYPGTPYEQFF.

The CDR3 nucleotides read TGCAGCGTTGAGTTGGAAGATCCCTACGAGCAGTACTTC. Protein product: CSVELEDPYEQYF. The chain has TRBV29-1 and TRBJ2-7, with unresolved D. The V end lost 3 bases, the J end lost 2 bases, and 11 bases lay between the germline ends. Germline lookup yields CDR1 SQVTM and CDR2 ANQGSEA. The CDR3 runs to 13 residues.

CDR3 sequence (DNA): TGTGCCAGCAGTTTATCTAGTATCAGGGCAGATACGCAGTATTTT. This sequence encodes CASSLSSIRADTQYF. The V gene is TRBV12-3 or TRBV12-4, the J gene TRBJ2-3, with D possibly being TRBD1 (5 bases). The CDR3 length is 15 residues. V lost 2 bases, J lost 4 bases, and 13 bases lay in between.

The rearrangement uses TRBV3-1 and TRBJ1-2; 7 bases align to TRBD1. Germline V lookup: CDR1 LGHDT, CDR2 YNNKEL (reference sequence). CDR3 length equals 15 residues. V was clipped by 4 bases and J by 6 bases; unmatched bases: 11. The CDR3 reads CASSPDRVGDNGYTF. CDR3 coding DNA: TGTGCCAGCAGCCCTGACAGGGTTGGGGACAATGGCTACACCTTC.

The table lists this clonotype with many counts. V is TRBV12-3 or TRBV12-4 and J is TRBJ1-1; D perhaps matches TRBD1 (6 bases). The CDR3 runs 16 residues. V was clipped by 6 bases and J by 0 bases, with 17 bases between them. The CDR3 nucleotides read TGTGCCAGCAGCCCGACGAGGGGGGATTTGAACACTGAAGCTTTCTTT. This encodes CASSPTRGDLNTEAFF.

The chain couples TRBV3-1 to TRBJ1-1, with D maybe TRBD1 (5 bases). Trimming stripped 2 bases from V and 8 bases from J, with 9 bases between. CDR1 is LGHDT, CDR2 YNNKEL, per germline (reference sequence). This CDR3 is built from 12 residues. The CDR3 protein is CASSQRGLEAFF. The CDR3, as DNA: TGTGCCAGCAGCCAACGGGGACTAGAAGCTTTCTTT. The entire variable domain, with the rest obtained from reference TRBV3-1 and TRBJ1-1, is as follows: DTAVSQTPKYLVTQMGNDKSIKCEQNLGHDTMYWYKQDSKKFLKIMFSYNNKELIINETVPNRFSPKSPDKAHLNLHINSLELGDSAVYFCASSQRGLEAFFGQGTRLTVV.

The genes are TRBV7-9 and TRBJ2-7; 10 bases are shared with TRBD2. The J segment lost 6 bases and the V segment lost 5 bases, leaving 13 bases of the junction unmatched. The CDR3 runs 16 residues. CDR1 SEHNR and CDR2 FQNEAQ come from the germline V gene (reference sequence). For the CDR3, the DNA is TGTGCCAGCAGCCCAAGCGGTAGCGGGAGGTTCGGCGAGCAGTACTTC. Translation: CASSPSGSGRFGEQYF. The full variable domain, in which reference TRBV7-9 and TRBJ2-7 provide the parts outside the CDR3, is DTGVSQNPRHKITKRGQNVTFRCDPISEHNRLYWYRQTLGQGPEFLTYFQNEAQLEKSRLLSDRFSAERPKGSFSTLEIQRTEQGDSAMYLCASSPSGSGRFGEQYFGPGTRLTVT.

The chain employs TRBV10-2 and TRBJ1-1, with TRBD1 matching over 11 bases. V trimming: 3 bases; J trimming: 3 bases; junction bases outside the gene matches: 3. Germline lookup yields CDR1 WSHSY and CDR2 SAAADI. The CDR3 is made up of 15 amino acids. CDR3 loop: CASSDPGQGDTEAFF. The DNA for the CDR3 is TGCGCCAGCAGTGACCCGGGACAGGGGGACACTGAAGCTTTCTTT.

The chain is built from TRBV7-9 and TRBJ1-4; the D is unclear. This CDR3 spans 14 amino acids. Germline V gene sequence: CDR1 SEHNR, CDR2 FQNEAQ (reference sequence). Trimming removed 5 bases at V and 7 bases at J, with 14 bases between. The CDR3 here is CASSQALDGEKLFF. CDR3 in DNA: TGTGCCAGCAGCCAGGCGTTGGATGGTGAAAAACTGTTTTTT.

This clonotype was observed a handful of times. The chain combines TRBV6-1 with TRBJ2-7; a possible D gene is TRBD1 (6 bases). Germline CDR1 MNHNS, CDR2 SASEGT. The length of the CDR3 is 14 residues. V lost 1 base, J lost 5 bases, and 12 bases lay in between. The DNA for the CDR3 is TGTGCCAGCAGTGAAGATGACAGGCGGGACGAGCAGTACTTC. Translating gives CASSEDDRRDEQYF.

The V gene is TRBV5-1, the J gene TRBJ2-3, with TRBD1 identical over 7 bases. Per germline, CDR1 SGHRS and CDR2 YFSETQ. The CDR3 extends over 13 amino acids. Losses at the gene ends were 0 bases for V and 7 bases for J; bases not matched to a gene: 2. The CDR3 bases are TGCGCCAGCAGCTTGGACAGGGGATATACGCAGTATTTT. It yields the protein CASSLDRGYTQYF.

The V call is TRBV7-2, the J call TRBJ2-3; D unclear. Trimming left V 3 bases short and J 3 bases short, with 13 bases between. This CDR3 spans 15 amino acids. Germline V gene sequence: CDR1 SGHTA, CDR2 FQGNSA. Here the CDR3 reads CASSLVAVGTDTQYF. CDR3 DNA sequence: TGTGCCAGCAGCTTGGTGGCGGTAGGGACAGATACGCAGTATTTT.

The rearrangement links TRBV28 to TRBJ2-3; the match to TRBD2 covers 10 bases. Germline-derived CDR1 and CDR2 are MDHEN and SYDVKM. The CDR3 contains 15 residues. With 4 bases clipped from V and 4 bases from J, the junction kept 5 bases outside the gene matches. The DNA of the CDR3 is TGTGCCAGCAGTTCTAGCGGGAGTCGCGCAGATACGCAGTATTTT. Protein: CASSSSGSRADTQYF.

This clonotype came up a few times. This sequence joins TRBV28 and TRBJ2-7, with D possibly being TRBD1 (5 bases). The CDR3 consists of 13 residues. The V and J ends lost 6 bases and 3 bases respectively, with 12 bases between them. The germline CDR1 and CDR2 sequences are MDHEN and SYDVKM. The CDR3 spells CASSGRANYEQYF. DNA of the CDR3: TGTGCCAGCAGCGGCAGGGCCAACTACGAGCAGTACTTC.

This clonotype was observed a handful of times. The rearrangement joins TRBV20-1 to TRBJ2-5, with D uncertain. The V end lost 6 bases, the J end lost 2 bases, and 13 bases lay between the germline ends. The germline V gene encodes CDR1 DFQATT and CDR2 SNEGSKA (reference sequence). The CDR3 is made up of 13 amino acids. The CDR3 here is CSAVGRRQETQYF. CDR3 coding DNA: TGCAGTGCCGTCGGACGGAGACAAGAGACCCAGTACTTC.

The chain recombines TRBV29-1 with TRBJ2-3, with D possibly being TRBD1 or TRBD2 (5 bases each). V was trimmed by 7 bases and J by 2 bases, leaving 13 bases between them. CDR3 size: 13 residues. Per the germline V gene, CDR1 is SQVTM and CDR2 is ANQGSEA. The CDR3 reads CSAHEGSTDTQYF. The CDR3 DNA reads TGCAGCGCTCACGAGGGGTCCACAGATACGCAGTATTTT.

The chain joins TRBV20-1 to TRBJ1-2; TRBD1 matches at 8 bases. The CDR3 is made up of 16 amino acids. Germline lookup yields CDR1 DFQATT and CDR2 SNEGSKA (reference sequence). Germline trimming cut 0 bases from V and 6 bases from J; bases unmatched to any gene: 12. For the CDR3, the DNA is TGCAGTGCTAGAGATCCGAGGACAGGGAGGTACGATGGCTACACCTTC. Its translation is CSARDPRTGRYDGYTF.

This clonotype appeared a single time. The V gene is TRBV20-1, the J gene TRBJ2-2; D uncertain. Germline values: CDR1 DFQATT, CDR2 SNEGSKA (reference sequence). V was pared by 2 bases and J by 3 bases, with 4 bases between. The CDR3 runs to 12 residues. In DNA, the CDR3 is TGCAGTGCTAGAAGGTACACCGGGGAGCTGTTTTTT. This translates into CSARRYTGELFF.

There are many counts of this clonotype. J is TRBJ1-6 and V is TRBV12-5, with no clear D. The length of the CDR3 is 17 residues. The V gene's germline CDR1 is LGHNT and CDR2 FRNRAP. Trimming took 6 bases from V and 0 from J, leaving 15 bases between them. CDR3 protein: CASGRTVVSSYNSPLHF. In nucleotides, the CDR3 is TGTGCTAGTGGCCGGACGGTGGTTAGCTCCTATAATTCACCCCTCCACTTT.

This clonotype was detected only a few times. The rearrangement joins TRBV7-8 to TRBJ2-1; maybe TRBD2 (5 bases). Trimming left V 5 bases short and J 0 bases short, with 17 bases between. This CDR3 is built from 17 residues. Germline V CDR1 and CDR2: SGHVS, FQNEAQ. The CDR3 DNA is TGTGCCAGCAGCCACCCACCCGGGGAAAGCTCCTACAATGAGCAGTTCTTC. Translating gives CASSHPPGESSYNEQFF.